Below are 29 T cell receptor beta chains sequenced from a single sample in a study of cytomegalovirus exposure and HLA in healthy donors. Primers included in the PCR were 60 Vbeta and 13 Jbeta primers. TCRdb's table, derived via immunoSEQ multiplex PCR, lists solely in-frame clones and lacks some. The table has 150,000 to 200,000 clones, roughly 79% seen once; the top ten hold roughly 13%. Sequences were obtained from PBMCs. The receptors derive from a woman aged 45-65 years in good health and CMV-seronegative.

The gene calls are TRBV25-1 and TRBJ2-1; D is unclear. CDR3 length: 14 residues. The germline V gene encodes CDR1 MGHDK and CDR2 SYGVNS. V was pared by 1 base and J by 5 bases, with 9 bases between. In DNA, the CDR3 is TGTGCCAGCAGTGAATCCCCTTTCCACAATGAGCAGTTCTTC. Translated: CASSESPFHNEQFF.

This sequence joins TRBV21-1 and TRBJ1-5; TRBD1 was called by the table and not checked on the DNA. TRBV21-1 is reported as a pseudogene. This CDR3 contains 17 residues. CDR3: CASSKRTYRQGPQPQHF. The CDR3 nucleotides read TGTGCCAGCAGCAAACGAACCTACAGACAGGGACCACAGCCCCAGCATTTT.

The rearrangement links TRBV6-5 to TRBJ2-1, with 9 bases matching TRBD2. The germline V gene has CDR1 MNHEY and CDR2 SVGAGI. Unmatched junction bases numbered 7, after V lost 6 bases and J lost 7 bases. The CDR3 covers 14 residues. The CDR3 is CASSLRGGGNEQFF. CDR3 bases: TGTGCCAGCAGCCTGCGGGGGGGCGGGAATGAGCAGTTCTTC.

CDR3 nucleotide sequence: TGTGCCAGTAAGAGGGACGGGAGTATACCCTACGAGCAGTACTTC. Amino acid sequence: CASKRDGSIPYEQYF. The V and J genes are TRBV19 and TRBJ2-7, with D possibly matching TRBD2 (6 bases). V was cut by 7 bases and J by 2 bases, with 18 bases left in between. Germline V gene sequence: CDR1 LNHDA, CDR2 SQIVND (reference sequence). The CDR3 length is 15 residues.

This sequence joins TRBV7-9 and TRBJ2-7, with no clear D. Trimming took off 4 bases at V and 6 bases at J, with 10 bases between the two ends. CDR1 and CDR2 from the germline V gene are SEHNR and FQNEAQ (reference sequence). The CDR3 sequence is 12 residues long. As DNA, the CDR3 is TGTGCCAGCAGCTGGCAGCAGCGCGAGCAGTACTTC. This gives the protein CASSWQQREQYF.

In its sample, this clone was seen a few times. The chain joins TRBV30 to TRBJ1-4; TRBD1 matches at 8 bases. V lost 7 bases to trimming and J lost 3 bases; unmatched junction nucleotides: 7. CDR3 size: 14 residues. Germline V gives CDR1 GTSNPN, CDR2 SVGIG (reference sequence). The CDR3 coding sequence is TGTGCCTCGACAGGGGACAGAGCTAATGAAAAACTGTTTTTT. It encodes CASTGDRANEKLFF. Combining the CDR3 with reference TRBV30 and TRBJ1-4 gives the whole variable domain SQTIHQWPATLVQPVGSPLSLECTVEGTSNPNLYWYRQAAGRGLQLLFYSVGIGQISSEVPQNLSASRPQDRQFILSSKKLLLSDSGFYLCASTGDRANEKLFFGSGTQLSVL.

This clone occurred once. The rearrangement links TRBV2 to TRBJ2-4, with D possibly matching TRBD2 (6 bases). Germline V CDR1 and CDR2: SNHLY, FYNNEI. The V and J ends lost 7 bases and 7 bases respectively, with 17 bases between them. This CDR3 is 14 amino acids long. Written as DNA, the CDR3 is TGTGCCAGCAACCGTAACGGGGGTATGAACATTCAGTACTTC. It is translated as CASNRNGGMNIQYF.

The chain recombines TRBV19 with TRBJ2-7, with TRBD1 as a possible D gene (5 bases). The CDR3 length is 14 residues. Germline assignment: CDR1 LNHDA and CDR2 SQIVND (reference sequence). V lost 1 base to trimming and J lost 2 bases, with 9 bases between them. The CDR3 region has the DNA TGTGCCAGTAGTATAGTTTCAGGGACCTACGAGCAGTACTTC. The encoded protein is CASSIVSGTYEQYF.

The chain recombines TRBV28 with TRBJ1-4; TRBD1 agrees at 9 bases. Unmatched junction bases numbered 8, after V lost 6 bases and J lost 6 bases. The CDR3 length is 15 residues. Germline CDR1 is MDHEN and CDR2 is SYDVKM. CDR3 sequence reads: CASSSTGGTDEKLFF. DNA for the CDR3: TGTGCCAGCAGCTCAACAGGGGGCACTGATGAAAAACTGTTTTTT.

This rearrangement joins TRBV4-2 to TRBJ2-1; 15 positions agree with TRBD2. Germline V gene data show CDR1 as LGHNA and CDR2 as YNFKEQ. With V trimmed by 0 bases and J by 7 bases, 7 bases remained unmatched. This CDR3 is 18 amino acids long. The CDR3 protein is CASSQDQVGTSGRNEQFF. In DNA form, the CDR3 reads TGTGCCAGCAGCCAAGATCAAGTGGGGACTAGCGGGAGGAATGAGCAGTTCTTC.

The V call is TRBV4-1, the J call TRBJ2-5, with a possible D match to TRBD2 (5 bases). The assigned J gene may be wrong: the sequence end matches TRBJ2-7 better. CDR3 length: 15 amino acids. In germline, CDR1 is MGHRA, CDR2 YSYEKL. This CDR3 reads CASSQEDSLLYEQYF. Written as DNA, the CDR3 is TGCGCCAGCAGCCAAGAGGACTCCTTGTTATACGAGCAGTACTTC.

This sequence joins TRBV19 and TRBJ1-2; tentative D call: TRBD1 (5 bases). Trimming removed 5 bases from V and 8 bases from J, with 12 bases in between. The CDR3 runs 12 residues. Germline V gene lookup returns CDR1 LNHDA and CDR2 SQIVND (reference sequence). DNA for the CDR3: TGTGCCAGTAGTCAGAGCCAGGGAGGCTACACCTTC. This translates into CASSQSQGGYTF.

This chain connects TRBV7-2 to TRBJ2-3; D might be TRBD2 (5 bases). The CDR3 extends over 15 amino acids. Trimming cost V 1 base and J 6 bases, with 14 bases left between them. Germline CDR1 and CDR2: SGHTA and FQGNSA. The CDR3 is CASSLVFTSEDTQYF. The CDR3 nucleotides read TGTGCCAGCAGCTTAGTTTTCACTAGTGAGGATACGCAGTATTTT. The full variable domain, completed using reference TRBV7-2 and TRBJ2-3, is GAGVSQSPSNKVTEKGKDVELRCDPISGHTALYWYRQSLGQGLEFLIYFQGNSAPDKSGLPSDRFSAERTGGSVSTLTIQRTQQEDSAVYLCASSLVFTSEDTQYFGPGTRLTVL.

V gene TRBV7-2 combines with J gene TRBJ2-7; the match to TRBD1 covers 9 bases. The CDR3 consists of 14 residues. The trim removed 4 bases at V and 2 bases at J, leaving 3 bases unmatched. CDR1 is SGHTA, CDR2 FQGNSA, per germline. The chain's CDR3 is CASSSRTGAYEQYF. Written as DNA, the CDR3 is TGTGCCAGCAGCTCCCGGACAGGGGCCTACGAGCAGTACTTC.

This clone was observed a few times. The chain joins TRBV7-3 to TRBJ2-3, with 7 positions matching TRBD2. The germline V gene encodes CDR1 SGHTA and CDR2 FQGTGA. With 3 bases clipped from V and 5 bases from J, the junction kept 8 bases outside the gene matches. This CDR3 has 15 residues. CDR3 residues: CASSFGRGWIDTQYF. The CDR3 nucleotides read TGTGCCAGCAGCTTCGGGCGGGGGTGGATAGATACGCAGTATTTT. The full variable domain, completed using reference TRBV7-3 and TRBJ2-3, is GAGVSQTPSNKVTEKGKYVELRCDPISGHTALYWYRQSLGQGPEFLIYFQGTGAADDSGLPNDRFFAVRPEGSVSTLKIQRTERGDSAVYLCASSFGRGWIDTQYFGPGTRLTVL.

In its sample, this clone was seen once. The chain's CDR3 is CASSAVEGQPQHF. As DNA, the CDR3 is TGTGCCAGCAGTGCGGTGGAGGGCCAGCCCCAGCATTTT. The chain links TRBV2 to TRBJ1-5; no clear D. Germline CDR1 and CDR2: SNHLY and FYNNEI. The CDR3 length is 13 residues. The V and J ends lost 4 bases and 7 bases respectively, with 11 bases between them.

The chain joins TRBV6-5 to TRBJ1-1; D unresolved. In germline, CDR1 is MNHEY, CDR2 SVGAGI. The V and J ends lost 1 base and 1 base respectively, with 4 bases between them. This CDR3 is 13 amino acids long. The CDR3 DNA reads TGTGCCAGCAGTTACTTACAGAACACTGAAGCTTTCTTT. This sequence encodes CASSYLQNTEAFF.

In DNA, the CDR3 is TGTGCCAGCACCGGGACATATGATGGCTACACCTTC. Its protein product is CASTGTYDGYTF. The genes are TRBV5-5 and TRBJ1-2; D is possibly TRBD1 (6 bases). Germline CDR1 is SGHKS and CDR2 is YYEKEE (reference sequence). Trimming removed 6 bases from V and 6 bases from J, with 12 bases in between. The CDR3 is made up of 12 amino acids.

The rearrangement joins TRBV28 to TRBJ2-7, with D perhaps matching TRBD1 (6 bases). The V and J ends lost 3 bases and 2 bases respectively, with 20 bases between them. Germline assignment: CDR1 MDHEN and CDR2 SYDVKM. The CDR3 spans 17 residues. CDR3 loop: CASSLSNRAPATYEQYF. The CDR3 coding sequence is TGTGCCAGCAGTTTGAGCAACAGGGCCCCGGCGACCTACGAGCAGTACTTC.

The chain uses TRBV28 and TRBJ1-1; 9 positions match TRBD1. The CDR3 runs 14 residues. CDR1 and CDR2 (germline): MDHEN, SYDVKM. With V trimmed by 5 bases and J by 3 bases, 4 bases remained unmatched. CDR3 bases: TGTGCCAGCAGTATTGGGACAGGGCACACTGAAGCTTTCTTT. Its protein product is CASSIGTGHTEAFF.

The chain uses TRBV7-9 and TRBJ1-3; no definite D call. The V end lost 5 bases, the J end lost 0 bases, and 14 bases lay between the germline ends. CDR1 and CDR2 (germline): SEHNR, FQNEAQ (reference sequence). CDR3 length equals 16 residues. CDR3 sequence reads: CASSPKDSHSGNTIYF. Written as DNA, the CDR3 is TGTGCCAGCAGCCCCAAGGACTCCCACTCTGGAAACACCATATATTTT. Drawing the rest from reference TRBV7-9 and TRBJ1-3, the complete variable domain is DTGVSQNPRHKITKRGQNVTFRCDPISEHNRLYWYRQTLGQGPEFLTYFQNEAQLEKSRLLSDRFSAERPKGSFSTLEIQRTEQGDSAMYLCASSPKDSHSGNTIYFGEGSWLTVV.

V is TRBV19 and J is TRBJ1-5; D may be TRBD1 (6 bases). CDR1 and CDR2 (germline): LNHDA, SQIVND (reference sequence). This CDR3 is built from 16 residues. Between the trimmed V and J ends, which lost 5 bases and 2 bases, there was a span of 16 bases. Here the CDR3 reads CASSPWTVYGNQPQHF. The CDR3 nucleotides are TGTGCCAGTAGTCCGTGGACAGTTTATGGCAATCAGCCCCAGCATTTT.

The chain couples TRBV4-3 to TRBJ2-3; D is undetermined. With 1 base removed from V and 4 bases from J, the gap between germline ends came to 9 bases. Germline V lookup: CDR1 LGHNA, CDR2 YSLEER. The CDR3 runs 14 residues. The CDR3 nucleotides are TGCGCCAGCAGCCAAGGTAGCATCGCAGATACGCAGTATTTT. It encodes CASSQGSIADTQYF.

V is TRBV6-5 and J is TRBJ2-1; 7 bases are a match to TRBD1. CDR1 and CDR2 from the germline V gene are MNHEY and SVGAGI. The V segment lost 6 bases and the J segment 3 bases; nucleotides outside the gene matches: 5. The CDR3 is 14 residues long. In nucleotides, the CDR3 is TGTGCCAGCAGACCTGGACAGGACTACAATGAGCAGTTCTTC. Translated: CASRPGQDYNEQFF.

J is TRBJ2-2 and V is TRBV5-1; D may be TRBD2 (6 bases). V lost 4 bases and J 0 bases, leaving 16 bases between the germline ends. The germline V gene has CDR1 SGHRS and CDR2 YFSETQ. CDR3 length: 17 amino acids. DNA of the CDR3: TGCGCCAGCAGCGGGGCGGGGCGAGGGACGAACACCGGGGAGCTGTTTTTT. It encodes CASSGAGRGTNTGELFF.

The CDR3 DNA follows: TGCGCCAGCAGCCAAGAAGGACGGGGTTTGAAGGCTTTCTTT. It codes for CASSQEGRGLKAFF. The chain links TRBV4-1 to TRBJ1-1; no firm D call. Germline loops: CDR1 MGHRA, CDR2 YSYEKL. This CDR3 is built from 14 residues. V dropped 0 bases and J dropped 11 bases, with 16 bases sitting between them.

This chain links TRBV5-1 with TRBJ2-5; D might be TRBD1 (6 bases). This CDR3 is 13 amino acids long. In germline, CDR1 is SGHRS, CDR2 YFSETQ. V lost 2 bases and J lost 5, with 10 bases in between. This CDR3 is CASSFGQGETQYF. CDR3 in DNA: TGCGCCAGCAGCTTTGGGCAGGGGGAGACCCAGTACTTC.

The CDR3 DNA reads as TGTGCCTGGAGTGTACAGGCCTCCTCTGGGGCCAACGTCCTGACTTTC. It translates to CAWSVQASSGANVLTF. J is TRBJ2-6 and V is TRBV30; D possibly corresponds to TRBD1 (5 bases). The V end was cut by 0 bases, the J end by 0 bases, with 9 bases between. The CDR3 extends over 16 amino acids. Germline lookup yields CDR1 GTSNPN and CDR2 SVGIG (reference sequence).

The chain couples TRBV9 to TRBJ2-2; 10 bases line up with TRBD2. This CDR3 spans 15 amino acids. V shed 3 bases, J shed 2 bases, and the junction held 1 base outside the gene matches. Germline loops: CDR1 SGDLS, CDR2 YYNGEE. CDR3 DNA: TGTGCCAGCAGCGGGACTAGCGGTAACACCGGGGAGCTGTTTTTT. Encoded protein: CASSGTSGNTGELFF.